This T cell receptor beta chain was documented in a study of blood T cell repertoires in COVID-19. About the research overall: Samples representing acute and convalescent COVID-19 were sourced from the United States, Italy and Spain. Nucleic acid was either cDNA or gDNA, and it came from T cells, B-cell-depleted T cells, or PBMCs.

Those enrolled in Seattle joined during active infection and were followed longitudinally afterward. Per the original data handling: Nucleated cell counts were estimated from reference gene primer amplification. Profiled with immunoSEQ multiplex PCR; TCRdb holds only in-frame clones, not every one. V and J calls and clone size come straight from that table; D and trimming were deduced from the DNA. The sample holds 200,000 to 300,000 clones; 70% to 90% are singletons and the top ten take about 5.9%. V trimming: 5 bases; J trimming: 1 base; junction bases outside the gene matches: 9. Per the germline V gene, CDR1 is SGHVS and CDR2 is FNYEAQ. The CDR3 has 16 residues.

This chain connects TRBV7-6 to TRBJ1-1, with TRBD1 matching over 8 bases. Material for sequencing was peripheral blood. This sequence was found in a woman aged 30 to 39 with COVID-19, enrolled during active disease. This CDR3 is CASSLKTGVGNTEAFF. In nucleotides, the CDR3 is TGTGCCAGCAGCCTAAAGACAGGGGTTGGGAACACTGAAGCTTTCTTT.